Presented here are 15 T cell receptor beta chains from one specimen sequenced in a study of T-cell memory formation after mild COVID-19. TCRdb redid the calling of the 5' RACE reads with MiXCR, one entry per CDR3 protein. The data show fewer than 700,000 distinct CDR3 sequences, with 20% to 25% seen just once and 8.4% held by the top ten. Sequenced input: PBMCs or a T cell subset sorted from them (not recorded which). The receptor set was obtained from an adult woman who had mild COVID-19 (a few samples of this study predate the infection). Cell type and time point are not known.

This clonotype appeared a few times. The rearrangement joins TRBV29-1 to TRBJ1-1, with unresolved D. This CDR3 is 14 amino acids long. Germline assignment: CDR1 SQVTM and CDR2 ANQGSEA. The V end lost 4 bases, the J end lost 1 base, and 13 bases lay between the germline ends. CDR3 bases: TGCAGCGTTGTAACGACCTCCGGGAACACTGAAGCTTTCTTT. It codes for CSVVTTSGNTEAFF. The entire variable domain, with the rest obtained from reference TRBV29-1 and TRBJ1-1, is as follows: SAVISQKPSRDICQRGTSLTIQCQVDSQVTMMFWYRQQPGQSLTLIATANQGSEATYESGFVIDKFPISRPNLTFSTLTVSNMSPEDSSIYLCSVVTTSGNTEAFFGQGTRLTVV.

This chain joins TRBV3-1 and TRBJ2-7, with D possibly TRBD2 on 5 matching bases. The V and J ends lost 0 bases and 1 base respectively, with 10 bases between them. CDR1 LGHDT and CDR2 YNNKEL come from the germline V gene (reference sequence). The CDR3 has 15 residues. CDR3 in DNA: TGTGCCAGCAGCCAAGATCCTAGACTATCCTACGAGCAGTACTTC. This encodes CASSQDPRLSYEQYF.

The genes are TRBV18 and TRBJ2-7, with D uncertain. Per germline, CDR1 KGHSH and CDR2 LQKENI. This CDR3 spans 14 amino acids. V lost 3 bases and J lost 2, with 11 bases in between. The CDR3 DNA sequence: TGTGCCAGCTCACCTCCCAGGCCCGCCTACGAGCAGTACTTC. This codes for CASSPPRPAYEQYF. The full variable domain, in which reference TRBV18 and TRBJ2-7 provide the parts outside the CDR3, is NAGVMQNPRHLVRRRGQEARLRCSPMKGHSHVYWYRQLPEEGLKFMVYLQKENIIDESGMPKERFSAEFPKEGPSILRIQQVVRGDSAAYFCASSPPRPAYEQYFGPGTRLTVT.

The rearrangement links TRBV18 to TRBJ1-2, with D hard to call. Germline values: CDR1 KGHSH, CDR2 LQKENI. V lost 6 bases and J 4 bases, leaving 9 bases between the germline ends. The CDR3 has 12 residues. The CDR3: CASSDVIYGYTF. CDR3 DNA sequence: TGTGCCAGCTCCGACGTCATCTATGGCTACACCTTC. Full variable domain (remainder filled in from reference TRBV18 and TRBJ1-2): NAGVMQNPRHLVRRRGQEARLRCSPMKGHSHVYWYRQLPEEGLKFMVYLQKENIIDESGMPKERFSAEFPKEGPSILRIQQVVRGDSAAYFCASSDVIYGYTFGSGTRLTVV.

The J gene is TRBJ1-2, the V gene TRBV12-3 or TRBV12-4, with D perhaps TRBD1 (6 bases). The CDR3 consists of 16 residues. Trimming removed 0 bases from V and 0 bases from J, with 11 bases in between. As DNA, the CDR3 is TGTGCCAGCAGTTTAGCCGGACAGATATCTAACTATGGCTACACCTTC. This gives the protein CASSLAGQISNYGYTF.

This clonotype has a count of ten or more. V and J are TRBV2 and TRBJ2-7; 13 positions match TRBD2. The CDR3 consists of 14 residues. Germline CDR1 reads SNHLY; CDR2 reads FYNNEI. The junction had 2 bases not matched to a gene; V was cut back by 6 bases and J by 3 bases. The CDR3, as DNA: TGTGCCAGCAGGGGACTAGCGGGACGCTACGAGCAGTACTTC. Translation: CASRGLAGRYEQYF.

This CDR3 reads CASSKRRASGRGLKKTQYF. CDR3 in DNA: TGTGCCAGCAGCAAACGTAGGGCTAGCGGGAGGGGATTAAAGAAGACCCAGTACTTC. The chain has TRBV21-1 and TRBJ2-5; the table's D call of TRBD2 was not tested on the DNA. TRBV21-1 is a listed pseudogene. The CDR3 runs to 19 residues.

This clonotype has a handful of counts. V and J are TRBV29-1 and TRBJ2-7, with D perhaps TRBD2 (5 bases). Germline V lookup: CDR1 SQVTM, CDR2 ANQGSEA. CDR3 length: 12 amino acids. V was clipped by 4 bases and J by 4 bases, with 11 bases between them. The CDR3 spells CSVATTGYEQYF. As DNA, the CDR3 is TGCAGCGTTGCCACCACGGGGTACGAGCAGTACTTC.

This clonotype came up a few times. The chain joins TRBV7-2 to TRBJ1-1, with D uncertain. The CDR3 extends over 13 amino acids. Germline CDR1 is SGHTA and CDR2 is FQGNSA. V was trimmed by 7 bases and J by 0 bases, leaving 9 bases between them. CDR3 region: CASILTLNTEAFF. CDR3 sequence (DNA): TGTGCCAGCATCTTGACCTTGAACACTGAAGCTTTCTTT.

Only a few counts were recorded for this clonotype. The CDR3 reads CASSPPVLRSGETQYF. Written as DNA, the CDR3 is TGTGCCAGCTCACCACCGGTTTTAAGGTCTGGGGAGACCCAGTACTTC. The rearrangement joins TRBV18 to TRBJ2-5; D is unresolved. V shed 0 bases and J shed 5 bases, with 16 bases lying between them. CDR1 is KGHSH, CDR2 LQKENI, per germline. The CDR3 covers 16 residues.

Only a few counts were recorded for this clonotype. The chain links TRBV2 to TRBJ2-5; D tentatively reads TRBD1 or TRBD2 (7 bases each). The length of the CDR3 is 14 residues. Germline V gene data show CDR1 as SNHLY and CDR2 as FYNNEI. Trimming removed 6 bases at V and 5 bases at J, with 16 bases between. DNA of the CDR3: TGTGCCAGCAGGGACGACAGGGAGGGGGAGACCCAGTACTTC. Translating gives CASRDDREGETQYF.

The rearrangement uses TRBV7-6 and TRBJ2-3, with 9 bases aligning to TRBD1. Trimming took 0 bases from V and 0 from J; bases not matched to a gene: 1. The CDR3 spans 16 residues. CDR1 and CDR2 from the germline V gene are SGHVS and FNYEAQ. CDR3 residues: CASSLAQGASTDTQYF. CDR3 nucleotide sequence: TGTGCCAGCAGCTTAGCACAGGGGGCAAGCACAGATACGCAGTATTTT.

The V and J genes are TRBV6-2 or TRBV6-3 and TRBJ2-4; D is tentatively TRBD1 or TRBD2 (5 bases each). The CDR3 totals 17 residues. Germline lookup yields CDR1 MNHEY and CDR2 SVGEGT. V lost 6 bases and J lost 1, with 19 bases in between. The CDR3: CASRGRTYLSAKNIQYF. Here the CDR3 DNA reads TGTGCCAGCAGGGGACGGACCTACCTCTCGGCCAAAAACATTCAGTACTTC.

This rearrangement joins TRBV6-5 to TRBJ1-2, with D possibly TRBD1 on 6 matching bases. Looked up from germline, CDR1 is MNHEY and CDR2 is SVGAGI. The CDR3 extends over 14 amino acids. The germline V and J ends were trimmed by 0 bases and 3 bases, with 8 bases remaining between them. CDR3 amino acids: CASSYSPGDYGYTF. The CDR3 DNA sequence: TGTGCCAGCAGTTACTCCCCAGGGGACTATGGCTACACCTTC.

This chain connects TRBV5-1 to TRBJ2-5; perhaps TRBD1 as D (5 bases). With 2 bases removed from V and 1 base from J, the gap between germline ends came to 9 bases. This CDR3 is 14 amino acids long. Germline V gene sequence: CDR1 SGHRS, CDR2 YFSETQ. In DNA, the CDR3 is TGCGCCAGCAGCTTCACAGGTGTCCAAGAGACCCAGTACTTC. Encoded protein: CASSFTGVQETQYF.